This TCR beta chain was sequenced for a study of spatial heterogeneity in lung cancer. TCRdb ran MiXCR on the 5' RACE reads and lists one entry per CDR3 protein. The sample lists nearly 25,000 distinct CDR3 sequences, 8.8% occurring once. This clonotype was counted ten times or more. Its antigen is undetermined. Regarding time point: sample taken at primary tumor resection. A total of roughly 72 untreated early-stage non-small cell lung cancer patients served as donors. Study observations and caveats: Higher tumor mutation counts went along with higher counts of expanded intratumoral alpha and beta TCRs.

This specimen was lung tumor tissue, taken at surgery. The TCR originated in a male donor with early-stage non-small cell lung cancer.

CDR3 region: CASSPTPGGGSYEQYF. CDR3 nucleotides: TGTGCCAGCAGCCCAACCCCGGGCGGGGGTTCCTACGAGCAGTACTTC. The chain carries TRBV9 and TRBJ2-7; 7 nucleotides match TRBD2. The CDR3 consists of 16 residues. V shed 4 bases and J 1 base; nucleotides not matched to a gene: 11. Germline-derived CDR1 and CDR2 are SGDLS and YYNGEE. Full variable domain (outside the CDR3, taken from reference TRBV9 and TRBJ2-7): DSGVTQTPKHLITATGQRVTLRCSPRSGDLSVYWYQQSLDQGLQFLIQYYNGEERAKGNILERFSAQQFPDLHSELNLSSLELGDSALYFCASSPTPGGGSYEQYFGPGTRLTVT.